This T cell receptor (beta chain) was recorded in a study of CD8 T cells in Susac syndrome (dated by TCRdb to between 2018 and 2021). Regarding the research as a whole: The study used repertoire sequencing to test whether antigen drove CD8+ T cell activation and differentiation in Susac syndrome. The study compared CD8+ T cell repertoire clonality among around 11 healthy donors, 14 Susac syndrome patients and fewer than 19 multiple sclerosis patients. The paper's findings and limits, for the study overall: The number of individuals in the TCR sequencing and HLA analysis was acknowledged as relatively small.

This clonotype was seen more than once but under ten times. There is no known antigen for this receptor. Base qualities were left out, and no much larger clone turns up one base away. CDR1 and CDR2 (LNHNV, YYDKDF) derive from the germline V gene (reference sequence). The CDR3 runs 15 residues from the cysteine to the phenylalanine. Only the CDR3 part of the read is kept: 45 bases, read in frame from the first base. The trim is 4 bases for V and 0 bases for J, with a gap of 11 bases between the germline ends. RNA was extracted using the RNeasy kit, and about 0.45 to 1 ug of the RNA was reverse transcribed with random hexamers. The immunoSEQ multiplex PCR assay, covering 54 Vbeta and 13 Jbeta segments, was used to amplify TCR beta CDR3 regions. PCR amplification bias was corrected using a synthetic template baseline for primer optimization and computational correction. Processing in the source paper ran as follows. Reads were assigned to V, D and J genes according to IMGT and analyzed in immunoSEQ Analyzer, with only productive sequences retained. Clonality was calculated as one minus the Shannon entropy normalized by log2 of the number of productive unique sequences. For each patient and control, public and private clones were evaluated within the 100 most prevalent clones. Clones were defined as Susac-specific if absent from the healthy and MS cohorts, from 1052 published viral clones and from other ImmuneACCESS disease sequences. TCRdb took the public reads, trimmed them with fastp at Q25, ran MiXCR for clone calling and kept in-frame beta chains. Merged by CDR3 protein, the rows form single entries marked with the most common genes and DNA. None of the V and J calls come from the authors' own analysis; TCRdb made them. The sample includes about 300,000 distinct CDR3 sequences, with approximately 85% observed a single time. The top ten clonotypes cover approximately 0.2% of the sample.

High-throughput TCR beta sequencing profiled peripheral blood CD8+ and CD4+ T cells from healthy donors, Susac syndrome patients and multiple sclerosis patients. The multiple sclerosis controls were treatment-naive patients whose relapsing-remitting disease, either stable or active, fulfilled the revised McDonald criteria. CD8+ TEMRA cells were enriched by FACS, while bulk CD8+ and CD4+ T cells were purified by magnetic negative isolation. Blood was collected in EDTA tubes and processed within 24 hours, with PBMCs isolated through density gradient centrifugation. PBMCs intended for TCR sequencing were cryopreserved in liquid nitrogen and thawed later in a water bath at 37 degrees C. The sorted or isolated CD4+, CD8+ and CD8+ TEMRA cells reached a purity of at least 90%.

This chain joins TRBV15 to TRBJ2-3, with the D gene call left open. Sequenced: CD8+ T cells from PBMCs. The TCR was taken from a human donor with multiple sclerosis. The nucleotide sequence is TGTGCCACCAGCACTAAGGGAACTAGCACAGATACGCAGTATTTT. This yields the protein CATSTKGTSTDTQYF.